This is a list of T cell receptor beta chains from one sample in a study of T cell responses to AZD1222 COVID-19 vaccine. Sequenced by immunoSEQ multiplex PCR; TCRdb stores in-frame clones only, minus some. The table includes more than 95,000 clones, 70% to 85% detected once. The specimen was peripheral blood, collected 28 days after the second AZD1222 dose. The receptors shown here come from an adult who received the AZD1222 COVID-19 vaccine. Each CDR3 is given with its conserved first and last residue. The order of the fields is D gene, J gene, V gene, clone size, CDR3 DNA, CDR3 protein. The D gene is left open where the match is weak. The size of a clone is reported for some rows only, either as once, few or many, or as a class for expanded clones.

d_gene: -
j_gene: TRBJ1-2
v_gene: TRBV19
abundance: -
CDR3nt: TGTGCCAGTAGTATTATGCACGGGGGCGCTGATGGCTACACCTTC
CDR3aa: CASSIMHGGADGYTF

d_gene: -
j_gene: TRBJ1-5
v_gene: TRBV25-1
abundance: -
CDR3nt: TGTGCCAGCAGTGAATCCGGGGAGGGAGGCAATCAGCCCCAGCATTTT
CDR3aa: CASSESGEGGNQPQHF

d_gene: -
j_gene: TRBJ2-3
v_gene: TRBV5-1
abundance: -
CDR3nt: TGCGCCAGCAGCTTTTGGGGCGGGAACACAGATACGCAGTATTTT
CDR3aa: CASSFWGGNTDTQYF

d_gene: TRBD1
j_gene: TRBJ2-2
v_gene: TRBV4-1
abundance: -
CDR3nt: TGCGCCAGCAGATATGGACAGGCTAGGGCCGGGGAGCTGTTTTTT
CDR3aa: CASRYGQARAGELFF

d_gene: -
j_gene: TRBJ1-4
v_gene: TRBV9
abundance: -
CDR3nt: TGTGCCAGCAGCGTAGGTATAGGGAGCCCTAATGAAAAACTGTTTTTT
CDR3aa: CASSVGIGSPNEKLFF

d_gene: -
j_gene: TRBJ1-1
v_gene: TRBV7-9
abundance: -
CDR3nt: TGTGCCAGCAGCTGGGGTGGGGGCCCGTCTGAAGCTTTCTTT
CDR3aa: CASSWGGGPSEAFF

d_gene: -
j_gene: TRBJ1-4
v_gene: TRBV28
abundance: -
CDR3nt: TGTGCCAGCAGTTTCGAGGTGACTAATGAAAAACTGTTTTTT
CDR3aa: CASSFEVTNEKLFF

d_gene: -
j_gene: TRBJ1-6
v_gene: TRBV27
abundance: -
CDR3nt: TGTGCCAGCAGCTTAAGGGGCGGGACAAGTAATTCACCCCTCCACTTT
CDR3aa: CASSLRGGTSNSPLHF

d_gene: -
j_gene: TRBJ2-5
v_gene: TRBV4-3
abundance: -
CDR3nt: TGCGCCAGCAGCCAAGAAACTGGAGAGACCCAGTACTTC
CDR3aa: CASSQETGETQYF

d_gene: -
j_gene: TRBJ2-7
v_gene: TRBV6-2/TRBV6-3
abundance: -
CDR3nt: TGTGCCAGCAGATACCGGGATACTAGCTCCTACGAGCAGTACTTC
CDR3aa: CASRYRDTSSYEQYF

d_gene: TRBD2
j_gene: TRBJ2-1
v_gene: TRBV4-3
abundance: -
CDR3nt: TGCGCCAGCAGCCAGGGGGGGACTAGCTGGAATGAGCAGTTCTTC
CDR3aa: CASSQGGTSWNEQFF

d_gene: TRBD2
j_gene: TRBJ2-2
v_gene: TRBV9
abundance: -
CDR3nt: TGTGCCAGCAGCTACAAACTAGCGGGAACCGGGGAGCTGTTTTTT
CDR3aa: CASSYKLAGTGELFF

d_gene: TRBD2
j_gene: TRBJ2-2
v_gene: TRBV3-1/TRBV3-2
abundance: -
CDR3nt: TGTGCCAGCAGCCAACCTACTGGACTAGCGCACAAGAACACCGGGGAGCTGTTTTTT
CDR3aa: CASSQPTGLAHKNTGELFF

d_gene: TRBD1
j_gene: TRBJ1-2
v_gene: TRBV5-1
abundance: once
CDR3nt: TGCGCCAGCAGCGAGCCGGGACAGGGGAAACGTGGCTACACCTTC
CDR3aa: CASSEPGQGKRGYTF

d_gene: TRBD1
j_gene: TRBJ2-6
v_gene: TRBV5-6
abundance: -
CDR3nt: TGTGCCAGCAGCTTGAAAGGGGGCGCGGGTGGGGCCAACGTCCTGACTTTC
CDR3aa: CASSLKGGAGGANVLTF

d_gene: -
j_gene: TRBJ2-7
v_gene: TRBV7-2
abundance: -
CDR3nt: TGTGCCAGCAGCTCTTTAACGGGGCTAGCAGGCGAGCAGTACTTC
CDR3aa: CASSSLTGLAGEQYF

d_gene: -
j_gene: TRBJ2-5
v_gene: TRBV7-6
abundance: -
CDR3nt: TGTGCCAGCAGCTTAGTTTCAGGGGAGACCCAGTACTTC
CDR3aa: CASSLVSGETQYF

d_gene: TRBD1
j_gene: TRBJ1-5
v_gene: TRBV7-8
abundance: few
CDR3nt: TGTGCCAGCAGCTTAGGGGGACAGACTAGCAATCAGCCCCAGCATTTT
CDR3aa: CASSLGGQTSNQPQHF

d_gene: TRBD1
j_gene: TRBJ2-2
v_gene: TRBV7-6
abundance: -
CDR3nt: TGTGCCAGCAGCTTAGCCGTGGACAGGGAGTACACCGGGGAGCTGTTTTTT
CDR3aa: CASSLAVDREYTGELFF

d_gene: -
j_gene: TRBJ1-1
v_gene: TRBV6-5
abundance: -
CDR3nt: TGTGCCAGCTTGGGATTTATGAACACTGAAGCTTTCTTT
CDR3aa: CASLGFMNTEAFF

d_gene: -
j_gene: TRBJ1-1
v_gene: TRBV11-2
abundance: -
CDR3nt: TGTGCCAGCAGCTTGGGACTATTGAACACTGAAGCTTTCTTT
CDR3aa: CASSLGLLNTEAFF

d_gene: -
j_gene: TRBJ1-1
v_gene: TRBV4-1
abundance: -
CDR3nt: TGCGCCAGCAGCCAAGGGGCCTTCGGGGACACTGAAGCTTTCTTT
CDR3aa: CASSQGAFGDTEAFF

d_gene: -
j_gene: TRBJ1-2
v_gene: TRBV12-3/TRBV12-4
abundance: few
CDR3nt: TGTGCCAGCAGTTTAGGGTCAGTCGGCTACACCTTC
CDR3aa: CASSLGSVGYTF

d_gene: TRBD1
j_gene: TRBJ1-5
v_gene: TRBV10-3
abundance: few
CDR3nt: TGTGCCATCAGTGCTGGGACAGGGGACAATCAGCCCCAGCATTTT
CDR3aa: CAISAGTGDNQPQHF

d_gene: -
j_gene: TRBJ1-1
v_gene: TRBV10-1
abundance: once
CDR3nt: TGCGCCAGCAGTGAGGGGCAGGCCACTGAAGCTTTCTTT
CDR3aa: CASSEGQATEAFF

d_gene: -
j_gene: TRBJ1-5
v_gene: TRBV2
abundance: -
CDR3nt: TGTGCCAGCAGTGATAACTCGAAAAGCAATCAGCCCCAGCATTTT
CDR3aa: CASSDNSKSNQPQHF

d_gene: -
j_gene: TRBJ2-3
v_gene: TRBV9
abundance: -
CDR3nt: TGTGCCAGCAGCCCAGGGGGGTGGGAGGCAGATACGCAGTATTTT
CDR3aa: CASSPGGWEADTQYF

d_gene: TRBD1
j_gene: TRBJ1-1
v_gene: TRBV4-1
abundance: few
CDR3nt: TGCGCCAGCAAAGGACAGGGGGCGAGATCAAACACTGAAGCTTTCTTT
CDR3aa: CASKGQGARSNTEAFF

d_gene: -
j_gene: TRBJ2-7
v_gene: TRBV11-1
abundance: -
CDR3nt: TGTGCCAGCAGCTTACGGGACACCTCCTACGAGCAGTACTTC
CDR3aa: CASSLRDTSYEQYF

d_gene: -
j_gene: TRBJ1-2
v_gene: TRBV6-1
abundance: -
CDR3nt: TGTGCCAGCAGTGATTCGGTTAGGGGATATGTAGATGGCTACACCTTC
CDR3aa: CASSDSVRGYVDGYTF

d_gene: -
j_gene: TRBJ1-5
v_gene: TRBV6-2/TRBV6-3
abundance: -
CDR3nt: TGTGCCAGCAGTTACTCCCGGGGGGAGCCGTCAAGCAATCAGCCCCAGCATTTT
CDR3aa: CASSYSRGEPSSNQPQHF

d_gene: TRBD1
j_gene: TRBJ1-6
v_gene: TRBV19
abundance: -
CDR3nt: TGTGCCAGTAGTTCCGGGACAGGGAAAAATTCACCCCTCCACTTT
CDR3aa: CASSSGTGKNSPLHF

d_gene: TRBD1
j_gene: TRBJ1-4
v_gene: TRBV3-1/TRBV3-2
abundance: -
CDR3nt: TGTGCCAGCAGCCGACAGGGGTACTTTGAACTGTTTTTT
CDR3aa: CASSRQGYFELFF

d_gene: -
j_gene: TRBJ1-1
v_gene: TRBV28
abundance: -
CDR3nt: TGTGCCAGCAGTCTCGACAGGCTGAACACTGAAGCTTTCTTT
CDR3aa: CASSLDRLNTEAFF

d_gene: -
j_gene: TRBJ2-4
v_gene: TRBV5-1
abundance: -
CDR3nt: TGCGCCAGCAGCGTGGGTTCCATAGCCAAAAACATTCAGTACTTC
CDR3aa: CASSVGSIAKNIQYF

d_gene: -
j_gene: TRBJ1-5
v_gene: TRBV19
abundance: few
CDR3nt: TGTGCCAGTAGTATTCACGGGGAAGGTCAGCCCCAGCATTTT
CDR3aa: CASSIHGEGQPQHF

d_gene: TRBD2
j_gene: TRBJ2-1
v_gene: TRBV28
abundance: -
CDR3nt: TGTGCCAGCAGCCTACTAGCGGGCGCCTACAATGAGCAGTTCTTC
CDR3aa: CASSLLAGAYNEQFF

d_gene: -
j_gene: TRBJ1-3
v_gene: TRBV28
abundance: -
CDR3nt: TGTGCCAGCAGTTTTCTGGGACACATCTCTGGAAACACCATATATTTT
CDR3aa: CASSFLGHISGNTIYF

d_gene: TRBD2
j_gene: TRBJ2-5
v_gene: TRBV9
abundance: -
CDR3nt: TGTGCCAGCAGCGTAGATTGGGGACTAGGAGGCGCGACCCAGTACTTC
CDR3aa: CASSVDWGLGGATQYF

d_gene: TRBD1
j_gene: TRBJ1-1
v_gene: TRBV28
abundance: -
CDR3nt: TGTGCCAGCAGTTTGGACAGGTACACTGAAGCTTTCTTT
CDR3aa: CASSLDRYTEAFF

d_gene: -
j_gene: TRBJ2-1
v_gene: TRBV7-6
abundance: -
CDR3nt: TGTGCCAGTTTCACCTACAATGAGCAGTTCTTC
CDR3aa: CASFTYNEQFF

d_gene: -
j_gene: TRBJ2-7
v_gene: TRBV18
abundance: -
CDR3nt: TGTGCCAGCTTACTACAGGCGAACTCCTACGAGCAGTACTTC
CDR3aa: CASLLQANSYEQYF

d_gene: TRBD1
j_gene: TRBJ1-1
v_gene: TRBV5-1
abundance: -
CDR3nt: TGCGCCAGCAGCTTGGGACAGGGGGCTTACCAGAATAGAGCTTTCTTT
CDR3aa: CASSLGQGAYQNRAFF

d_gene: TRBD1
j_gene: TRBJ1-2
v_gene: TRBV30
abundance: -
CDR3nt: TGTGCCTCGCCGGGACAGGGGATCGGTGGCTACACCTTC
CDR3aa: CASPGQGIGGYTF

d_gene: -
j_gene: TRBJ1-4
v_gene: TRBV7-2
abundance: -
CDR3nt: TGTGCCAGCAGCTTAGCGGGGGGTACTAAACTGTTTTTT
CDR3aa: CASSLAGGTKLFF

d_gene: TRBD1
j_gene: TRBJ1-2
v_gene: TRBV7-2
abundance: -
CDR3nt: TGTGCCAGCAGCTCAACAGACAGGGGGGCCAATGGCTACACCTTC
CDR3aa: CASSSTDRGANGYTF

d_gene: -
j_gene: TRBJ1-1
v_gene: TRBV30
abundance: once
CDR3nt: TGTGCCAGCAACAGGGATTTGAACACTGAAGCTTTCTTT
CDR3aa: CASNRDLNTEAFF

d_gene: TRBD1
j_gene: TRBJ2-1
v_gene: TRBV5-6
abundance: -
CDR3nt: TGTGCCAGCAGCGGTGACAGGGGGAATGAGCAGTTCTTC
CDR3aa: CASSGDRGNEQFF

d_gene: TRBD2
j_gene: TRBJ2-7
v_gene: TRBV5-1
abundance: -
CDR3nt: TGCGCCAGCAGCTTGGAGAAGTCTAGCGGGAAACACGAGCAGTACTTC
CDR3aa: CASSLEKSSGKHEQYF

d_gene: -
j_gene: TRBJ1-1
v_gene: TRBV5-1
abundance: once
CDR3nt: TGCGCCAGCAGCTTCGGATGGAACACTGAAGCTTTCTTT
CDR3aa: CASSFGWNTEAFF

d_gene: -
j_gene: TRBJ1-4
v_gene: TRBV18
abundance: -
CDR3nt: TGTGCCAGCTCACCCCCACCGGACGGACTTATACTGTTTTTT
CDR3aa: CASSPPPDGLILFF

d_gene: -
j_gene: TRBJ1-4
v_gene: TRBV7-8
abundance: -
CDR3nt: TGTGCCAGCAGCTCTGCACAGGGTACTAATGAAAAACTGTTTTTT
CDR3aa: CASSSAQGTNEKLFF

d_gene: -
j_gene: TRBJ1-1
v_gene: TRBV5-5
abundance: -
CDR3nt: TGTGCCAGCAGTCCTAGTTACAGGGTTATGGGAGGGACTGAAGCTTTCTTT
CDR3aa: CASSPSYRVMGGTEAFF

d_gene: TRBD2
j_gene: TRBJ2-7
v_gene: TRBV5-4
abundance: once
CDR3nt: TGTGCCAGCAGCTTGGGACTAGCGGGGAGCATCGAGCAGTACTTC
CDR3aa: CASSLGLAGSIEQYF